This paragraph reports one T cell receptor (beta chain). The CDR3 consists of 14 residues. Germline CDR1 is SGHRS and CDR2 is YFSETQ. The V end was cut by 2 bases, the J end by 2 bases, with 10 bases between. Time point indicated: cycle 4 day 1 (C4D1), after 6 weeks of nivolumab. Each of the patients experienced relapse following autologous stem cell transplantation, and their brentuximab vedotin exposure differed. This entry comes from a study of PD-1 blockade in classical Hodgkin lymphoma. TCRdb's copy holds only in-frame clones and misses some; the assay was immunoSEQ multiplex PCR. The sample has tens of thousands of clones, 87% seen once; the top ten hold around 8.1%.

The sample was peripheral blood mononuclear cells (PBMCs), taken before the fourth cycle of nivolumab. The chain joins TRBV5-1 to TRBJ1-1; D uncertain. This sequence originates from a human donor with classical Hodgkin lymphoma. The CDR3 DNA follows: TGCGCCAGCAGCTTATTGACCGATAACACTGAAGCTTTCTTT. It is translated as CASSLLTDNTEAFF.